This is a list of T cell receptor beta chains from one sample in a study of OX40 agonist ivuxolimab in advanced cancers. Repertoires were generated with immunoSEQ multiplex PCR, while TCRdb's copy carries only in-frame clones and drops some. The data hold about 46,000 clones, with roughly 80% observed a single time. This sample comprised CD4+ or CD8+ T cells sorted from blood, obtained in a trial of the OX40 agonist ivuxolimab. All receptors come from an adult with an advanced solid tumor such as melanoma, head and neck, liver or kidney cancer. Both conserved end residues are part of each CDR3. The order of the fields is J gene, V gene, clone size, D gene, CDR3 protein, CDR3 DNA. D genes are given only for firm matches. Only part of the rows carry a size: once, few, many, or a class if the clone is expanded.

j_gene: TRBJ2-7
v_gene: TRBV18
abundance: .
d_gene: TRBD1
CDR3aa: CASSRDRGPGMPYEQYF
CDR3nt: TGTGCCAGCTCTCGGGACAGGGGGCCTGGCATGCCCTACGAGCAGTACTTC

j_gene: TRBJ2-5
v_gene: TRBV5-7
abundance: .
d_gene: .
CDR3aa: CASSSDWETQYF
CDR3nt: TGTGCCAGCAGCTCGGACTGGGAGACCCAGTACTTC

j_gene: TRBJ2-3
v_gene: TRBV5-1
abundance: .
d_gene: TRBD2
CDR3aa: CASSFSGGRGDTQYF
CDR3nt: TGCGCCAGCAGCTTTAGCGGGGGGCGGGGAGATACGCAGTATTTT

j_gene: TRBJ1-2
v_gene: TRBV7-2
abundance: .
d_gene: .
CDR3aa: CASSKQGFGYTF
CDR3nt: TGTGCCAGCAGCAAACAGGGCTTCGGCTACACCTTC

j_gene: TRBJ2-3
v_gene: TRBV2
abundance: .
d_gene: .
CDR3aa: CASKTDTDTQYF
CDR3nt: TGTGCCAGCAAAACAGACACAGATACGCAGTATTTT

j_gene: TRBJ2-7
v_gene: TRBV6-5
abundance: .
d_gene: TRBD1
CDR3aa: CASSQPGTGAYEQYF
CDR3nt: TGTGCCAGCAGCCAACCCGGGACAGGGGCATACGAGCAGTACTTC

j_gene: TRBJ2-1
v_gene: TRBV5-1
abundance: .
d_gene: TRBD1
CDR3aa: CASRSDRGTSKQFF
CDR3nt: TGCGCCAGCAGATCCGACAGGGGCACTTCAAAGCAGTTCTTC

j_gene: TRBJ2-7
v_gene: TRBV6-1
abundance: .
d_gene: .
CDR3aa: CASSEAAGIAYEQYF
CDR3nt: TGTGCCAGCAGTGAAGCTGCCGGGATCGCCTACGAGCAGTACTTC

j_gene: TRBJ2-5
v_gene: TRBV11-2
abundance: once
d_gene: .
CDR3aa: CASSLGAERKVETQYF
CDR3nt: TGTGCCAGCAGCTTAGGGGCAGAAAGAAAGGTTGAGACCCAGTACTTC

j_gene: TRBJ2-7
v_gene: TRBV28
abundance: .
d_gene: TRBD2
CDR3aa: CASSLSTSGSYEQYF
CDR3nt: TGTGCCAGCAGTTTATCGACTAGCGGTAGCTACGAGCAGTACTTC

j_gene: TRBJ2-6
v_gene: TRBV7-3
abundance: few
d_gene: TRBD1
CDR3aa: CASSSQGLSSGANVLTF
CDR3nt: TGTGCCAGCAGCTCACAGGGGCTTAGCTCTGGGGCCAACGTCCTGACTTTC

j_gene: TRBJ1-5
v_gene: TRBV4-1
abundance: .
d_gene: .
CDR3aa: CASSQERGRTQHF
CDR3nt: TGCGCCAGCAGCCAAGAGAGGGGTCGGACCCAGCATTTT

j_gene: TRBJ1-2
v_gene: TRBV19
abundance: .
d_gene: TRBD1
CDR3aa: CASSLNEGGDLYGYTF
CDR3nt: TGTGCCAGTAGTCTCAACGAAGGGGGCGACCTCTATGGCTACACCTTC

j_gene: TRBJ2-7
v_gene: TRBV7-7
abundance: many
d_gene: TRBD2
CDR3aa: CASSRLAGPSYEQYF
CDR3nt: TGTGCCAGCAGCAGACTAGCGGGGCCCTCCTACGAGCAGTACTTC

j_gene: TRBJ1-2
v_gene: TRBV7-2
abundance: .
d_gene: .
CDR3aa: CASSRVGYTF
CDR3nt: TGTGCCAGCAGCCGAGTAGGCTACACCTTC

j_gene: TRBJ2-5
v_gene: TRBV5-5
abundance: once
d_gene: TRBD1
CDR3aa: CASSYTGVGAQYF
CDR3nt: TGTGCCAGCAGTTATACAGGGGTTGGGGCCCAGTACTTC

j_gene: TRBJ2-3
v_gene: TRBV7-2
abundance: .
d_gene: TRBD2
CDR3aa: CASIIAGGPGTDTQYF
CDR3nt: TGTGCCAGCATCATAGCGGGGGGGCCGGGCACAGATACGCAGTATTTT

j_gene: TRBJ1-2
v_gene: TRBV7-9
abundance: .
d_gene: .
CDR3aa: CASSLGGNYHGYTF
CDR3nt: TGTGCCAGCAGCTTGGGGGGGAATTATCATGGCTACACCTTC

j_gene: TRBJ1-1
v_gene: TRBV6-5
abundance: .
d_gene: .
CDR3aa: CASSYSGQQAFF
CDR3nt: TGTGCCAGCAGTTACTCGGGCCAGCAAGCTTTCTTT